Listed below are T cell receptor beta chains from one sample, sequenced in a study of beta chain features in type 1 diabetes. Here immunoSEQ multiplex PCR was the method, and the copy in TCRdb shows in-frame clones only, minus some. Here the sample spans 110,000 or so clones, around 40% being singletons. Sequencing was carried out using stem cell memory CD4+ T cells from blood. The source is a woman aged 18-35 years in good health. CDR3s include the opening cysteine and the closing phenylalanine or tryptophan.

v_call	j_call	cdr3_aa
TRBV5-6	TRBJ1-2	CASSWGLPRSYGYTF
TRBV30	TRBJ1-3	CAWSLYGGNGNTIYF
TRBV28	TRBJ2-7	CASRQTLGTGVF
TRBV25-1	TRBJ2-2	CASRPRGPGELFF
TRBV6-6	TRBJ2-3	CASSSSTSSTDTQYF
TRBV11-2	TRBJ2-3	CASAGVWGTDTQYF
TRBV5-1	TRBJ2-2	CASSLGAPTGELFF
TRBV19	TRBJ1-2	CASTPDRGNYGYTF
TRBV28	TRBJ1-5	CASLDRGNQPQHF
TRBV5-1	TRBJ2-5	CASSFQQGVKETQYF
TRBV5-1	TRBJ2-1	CASSPKGAGAYNEQFF
TRBV5-4	TRBJ2-7	CASSLDPLAGSSYEQYF
TRBV7-2	TRBJ1-4	CASSLEPLGQGGKLFF
TRBV9	TRBJ1-3	CASSPRGQLVGGNTIYF
TRBV2	TRBJ2-5	CASTTGMRFRETQYF
TRBV7-3	TRBJ1-2	CASSLTAGGKDGYTF
TRBV10-3	TRBJ2-7	CAISGTSGSYEQYF
TRBV18	TRBJ2-5	CASSPPTVETQYF
TRBV7-3	TRBJ2-7	CASSLEGGVYEQYF
TRBV19	TRBJ1-5	CASSIATGPSNQPQHF
TRBV20-1	TRBJ1-1	CSVGGNTEAFF
TRBV5-4	TRBJ2-1	CASSSPEYNEQFF
TRBV28	TRBJ2-4	CASSPNPRTKNIQYF
TRBV6-1	TRBJ1-3	CASSEQVYTIYF
TRBV18	TRBJ1-5	CASSSDRVNQPQHF
TRBV7-8	TRBJ1-5	CASSLIVDRTYNQPQHF
TRBV5-1	TRBJ2-7	CASSPDNRDFYEQYF
TRBV7-9	TRBJ2-5	CASSSPQETQYF
TRBV28	TRBJ2-7	CASIVGGANSYEQYF
TRBV11-3	TRBJ2-7	CASSRAWGDDEQYF
TRBV2	TRBJ1-4	CASSVSGSLDEKLFF
TRBV18	TRBJ1-1	CASSPVRDTEAFF
TRBV29-1	TRBJ2-1	CSVGRAEGNEQFF
TRBV5-6	TRBJ1-5	CASSSTIRDRLYNQPQHF
TRBV29-1	TRBJ2-2	CSAKPGGLAGELFF
TRBV5-4	TRBJ2-5	CASNPGRDRETQYF
TRBV19	TRBJ1-1	CASSLDRGGTEAFF
TRBV10-3	TRBJ2-3	CAISVQDTDTQYF
TRBV5-1	TRBJ2-1	CASTSPFRGGEQFF
TRBV10-1	TRBJ2-2	CASRKGVGNTGELFF
TRBV11-3	TRBJ2-1	CASSSGLSLSYNEQFF
TRBV6-1	TRBJ2-4	CASRLTAAKNIQYF
TRBV5-6	TRBJ2-7	CASSFRLGYEQYF
TRBV7-2	TRBJ1-4	CASSLDGGEKLFF
TRBV29-1	TRBJ1-2	CSADRWNYGYTF
TRBV18	TRBJ2-1	CASSLRTGKFF
TRBV30	TRBJ1-1	CAWSTKWAGGIMNTEAFF